The subject of this entry is one TCR beta chain. The data are from a study of blood T cell repertoires in COVID-19. This table comes from immunoSEQ multiplex PCR, and its TCRdb copy is limited to in-frame clones, with some not included. The repertoire holds approximately 81,000 clones, with 91% as singletons. Trimming removed 3 bases at V and 3 bases at J, with 6 bases between. CDR1 LNHDA and CDR2 SQIVND come from the germline V gene (reference sequence). The CDR3 loop spans 13 amino acids. The sample consisted of peripheral blood. V is TRBV19 and J is TRBJ1-5; D is ambiguous. This receptor was obtained from a woman in her 50s in a cohort sampled during active COVID-19. The CDR3 sequence: CASSITDNQPQHF. Written as DNA, the CDR3 is TGTGCCAGTAGTATTACAGACAATCAGCCCCAGCATTTT. Full variable domain (remainder filled in from reference TRBV19 and TRBJ1-5): DGGITQSPKYLFRKEGQNVTLSCEQNLNHDAMYWYRQDPGQGLRLIYYSQIVNDFQKGDIAEGYSVSREKKESFPLTVTSAQKNPTAFYLCASSITDNQPQHFGDGTRLSIL.